The source of this TCR beta chain is a study of cytotoxic CD8 clonotypes in ibrutinib-treated CLL (dated by TCRdb to the early 2020s). Context from the whole study: The cohort had 11 relapsed/refractory and 15 treatment-naive patients; under 18 were IGHV unmutated. Response samples were obtained after a median of around eleven months of treatment, with a range of roughly 6 to 40 months. An average of around 250,000 productive templates and approximately 90,000 productive rearrangements was obtained per sample. Of the 90 or so participants in the trial, approximately 26 had longitudinal samples available. Cryopreserved peripheral blood mononuclear cells were obtained before treatment, at response, and at either sustained remission or disease progression. Responses were partial in 24 patients and complete in 2; after median about 5.5 years follow-up, approximately 15 stayed in remission and some twelve progressed. Overall results and qualifications from the work: An increase in clonality was observed at ibrutinib response, with clonality remaining stable during sustained remission and falling back toward baseline at progression. Public clonotypes were rare and either shrank or stayed stable during treatment, and the rise in clonality at ibrutinib response reflected expansion of private clonotypes. Sustained-remission and progressing patients did not have matched sampling times, and lymph node repertoires were not examined. At baseline, clonality was higher than in age-matched healthy donors and showed a strong correlation with circulating CD8+ T-cell counts.

The goal of deep resolution MiSeq sequencing was a depth between 1 in 1 million and 1 in 200,000 T cells, and coverage averaged 10x per clonotype. The immunoSEQ hsTCRB Kit was used to generate the TCR beta libraries. Regarding the original processing steps: ImmunoSEQ Data Assistant and ImmunoSEQ Analyzer were used for data analysis, and V, D and J genes were assigned according to IMGT definitions. Clonality, which ranges from 0 to 1, was calculated by subtracting the normalized Shannon entropy of productive rearrangement frequencies from one. Only overrepresented clonotypes making up at least 0.05% of the repertoire of each patient were included in the public clonotype analysis. Roughly 13 age-matched healthy donor repertoires from immuneACCESS served as clonality controls. Not all clones reach the TCRdb copy of this immuneACCESS table, which keeps in-frame sequences only. Checked studies attribute under half of the gap to unresolved V genes and leave the rest unexplained. V and J calls and clone size are those listed in that table; D and trimming were worked out from the DNA. Within this sample are some 300,000 clones, with 80% of them counted one time only. The ten largest make up approximately 7% of the sample.

For TCR beta library preparation, roughly 2 micrograms of genomic DNA were isolated from cryopreserved PBMCs. Longitudinal blood samples from CLL patients on ibrutinib monotherapy underwent high-throughput TCR beta sequencing. Patients were enrolled in a phase 2 open-label single-center ibrutinib monotherapy trial. V drops 5 bases and J drops 0 bases, leaving 23 bases in between. Measured from the cysteine to the phenylalanine, the CDR3 is 19 residues long. Of the read, only the CDR3 DNA is kept; its 57 bases are in frame from base 1. CDR1 and CDR2 are read off the germline V gene as LGHNT and FRNRAP. As concerns this clone: The antigen it recognizes is unknown. Base qualities are not provided; no much larger clone lies one nucleotide away.

The material was PBMCs, obtained before ibrutinib treatment. The receptor chain draws on TRBV12-5 and TRBJ2-4; the D gene is perhaps TRBD1, on 5 matching bases. The TCR comes from a human donor with chronic lymphocytic leukemia. The sequenced DNA: TGTGCTAGTGGTAATTGGGGCAAACACAGAGAAATAGCCAAAAACATTCAGTACTTC. Translation gives CASGNWGKHREIAKNIQYF. Supplemented by the reference TRBV12-5 and TRBJ2-4 proteins around the CDR3, the complete variable domain is DARVTQTPRHKVTEMGQEVTMRCQPILGHNTVFWYRQTMMQGLELLAYFRNRAPLDDSGMPKDRFSAEMPDATLATLKIQPSEPRDSAVYFCASGNWGKHREIAKNIQYFGAGTRLSVL.